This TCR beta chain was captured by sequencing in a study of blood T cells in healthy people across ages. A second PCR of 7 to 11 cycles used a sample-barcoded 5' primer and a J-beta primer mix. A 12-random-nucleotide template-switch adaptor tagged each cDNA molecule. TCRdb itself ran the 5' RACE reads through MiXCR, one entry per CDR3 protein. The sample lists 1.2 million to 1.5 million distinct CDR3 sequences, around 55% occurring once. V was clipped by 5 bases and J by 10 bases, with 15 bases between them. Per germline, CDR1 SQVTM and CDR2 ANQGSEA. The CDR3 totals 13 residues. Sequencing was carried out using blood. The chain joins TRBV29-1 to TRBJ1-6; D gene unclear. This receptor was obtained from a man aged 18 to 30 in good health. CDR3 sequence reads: CSVREGGNSPLHF. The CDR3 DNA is TGCAGCGTTCGCGAGGGAGGGAACTCACCCCTCCACTTT.